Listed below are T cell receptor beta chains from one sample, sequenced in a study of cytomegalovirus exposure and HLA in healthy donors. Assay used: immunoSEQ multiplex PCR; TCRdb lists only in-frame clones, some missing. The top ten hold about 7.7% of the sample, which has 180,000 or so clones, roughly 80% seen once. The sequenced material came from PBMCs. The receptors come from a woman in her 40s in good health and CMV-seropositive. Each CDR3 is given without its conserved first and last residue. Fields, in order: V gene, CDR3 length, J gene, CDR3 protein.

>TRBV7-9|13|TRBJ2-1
ASSPRDSLYNEQF
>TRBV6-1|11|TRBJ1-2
ASSGQPAYGYT
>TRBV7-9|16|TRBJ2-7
ASSGVGAGKVFAYEQY
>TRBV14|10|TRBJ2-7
ASSQGRWEQY
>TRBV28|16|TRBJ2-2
ASSFLSTGQGATGELF
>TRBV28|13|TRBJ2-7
ASSSGQGATYEQY
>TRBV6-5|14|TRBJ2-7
ASSYSHAAQSNEQY
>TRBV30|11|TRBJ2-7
AWSTLVSYEQY
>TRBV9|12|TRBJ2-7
ASSVSPRSDEQY
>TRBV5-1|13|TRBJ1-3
ASSSDPPGGNTIY
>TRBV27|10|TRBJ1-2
ASSFGYYGYT
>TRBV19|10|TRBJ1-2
ASTSTARGYT
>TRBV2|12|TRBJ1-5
ASSARTPYQPQH
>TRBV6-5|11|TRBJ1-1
ATMGHMNTEAF
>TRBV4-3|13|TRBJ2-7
ASSQGGTGTYEQY
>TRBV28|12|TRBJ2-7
ASTSGRSAYEQY
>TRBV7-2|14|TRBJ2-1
ASSHYRGRSPNEQF
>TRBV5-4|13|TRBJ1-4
ASGDAGGANEKLF
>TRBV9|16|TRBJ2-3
ASSSRGRTSGSSDTQY
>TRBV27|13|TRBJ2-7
ASRPYQTSSGEQY
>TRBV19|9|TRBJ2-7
ASSIRDEQY
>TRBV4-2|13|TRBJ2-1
ASSQDRTSGNEQF
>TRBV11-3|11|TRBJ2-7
ASSLGADYEQY
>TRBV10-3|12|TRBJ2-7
AISGASGLREQY
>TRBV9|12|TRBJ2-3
ASSVAPTPDTQY
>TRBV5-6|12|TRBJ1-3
ASRNRGAGNTIY
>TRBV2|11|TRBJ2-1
ASRSPGLNEQF
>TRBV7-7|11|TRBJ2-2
ASSLRGHGELF
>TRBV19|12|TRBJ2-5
ASSPRDRPGTQY
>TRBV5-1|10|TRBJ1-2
ASSLKRVGYT